The 3 T cell receptor beta chains below come from one sample, sequenced in a study of blood T cell repertoires in COVID-19. Assay used: immunoSEQ multiplex PCR; TCRdb lists only in-frame clones, some missing. This table has about 130,000 clones, approximately 85% appearing once. The sequenced material came from peripheral blood. The receptors stem from an elderly woman with acute or convalescent COVID-19.

This chain joins TRBV5-1 and TRBJ2-5; the match to TRBD2 covers 8 bases. The CDR3 length is 14 residues. The V segment lost 0 bases and the J segment 7 bases; nucleotides outside the gene matches: 5. Germline V gene lookup returns CDR1 SGHRS and CDR2 YFSETQ. The DNA for the CDR3 is TGCGCCAGCAGCTTGGCGGGACTAGGGGCGACCCAGTACTTC. It yields the protein CASSLAGLGATQYF.

V and J are TRBV3-1 (or the pseudogene TRBV3-2) and TRBJ2-5; 7 bases line up with TRBD1. V lost 5 bases and J lost 7; bases outside the gene matches: 10. The CDR3 spans 14 residues. The germline V gene encodes CDR1 LGHDT and CDR2 YNNKEL (reference sequence). The CDR3 protein is CASSTPGQAPTQYF. CDR3 bases: TGTGCCAGCAGCACCCCCGGACAGGCCCCGACCCAGTACTTC.

This clone was seen more than once but under ten times. The CDR3 coding sequence is TGCAGCGTTGGGGGACAGGCGCCTGAAAAACTGTTTTTT. This sequence encodes CSVGGQAPEKLFF. The V call is TRBV29-1, the J call TRBJ1-4, with 8 bases lining up with TRBD1. CDR3 length equals 13 residues. V shed 4 bases and J 7 bases; nucleotides not matched to a gene: 5. CDR1 and CDR2 (germline): SQVTM, ANQGSEA.